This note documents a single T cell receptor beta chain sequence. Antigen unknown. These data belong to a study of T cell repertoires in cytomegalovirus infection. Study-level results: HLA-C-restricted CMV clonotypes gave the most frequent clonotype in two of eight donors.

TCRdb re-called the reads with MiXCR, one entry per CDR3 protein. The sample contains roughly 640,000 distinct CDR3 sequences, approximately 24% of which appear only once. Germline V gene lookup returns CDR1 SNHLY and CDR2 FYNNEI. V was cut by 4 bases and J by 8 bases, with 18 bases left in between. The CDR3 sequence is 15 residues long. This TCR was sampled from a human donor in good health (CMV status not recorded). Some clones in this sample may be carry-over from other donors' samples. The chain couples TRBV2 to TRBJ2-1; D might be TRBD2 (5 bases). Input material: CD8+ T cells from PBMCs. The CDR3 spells CASSAEESGGHEQFF. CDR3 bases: TGTGCCAGCAGTGCCGAGGAAAGCGGTGGACATGAGCAGTTCTTC. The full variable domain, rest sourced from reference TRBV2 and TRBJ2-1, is EPEVTQTPSHQVTQMGQEVILRCVPISNHLYFYWYRQILGQKVEFLVSFYNNEISEKSEIFDDQFSVERPDGSNFTLKIRSTKLEDSAMYFCASSAEESGGHEQFFGPGTRLTVL.